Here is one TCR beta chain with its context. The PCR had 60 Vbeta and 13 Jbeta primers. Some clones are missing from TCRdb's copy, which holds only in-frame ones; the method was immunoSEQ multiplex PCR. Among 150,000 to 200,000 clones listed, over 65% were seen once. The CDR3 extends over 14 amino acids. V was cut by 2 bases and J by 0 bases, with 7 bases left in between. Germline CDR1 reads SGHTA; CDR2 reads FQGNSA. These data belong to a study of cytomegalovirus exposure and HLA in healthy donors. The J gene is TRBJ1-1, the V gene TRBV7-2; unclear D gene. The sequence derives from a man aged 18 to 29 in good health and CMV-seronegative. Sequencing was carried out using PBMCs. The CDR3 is CASSLSRLNTEAFF. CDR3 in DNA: TGTGCCAGCAGCTTAAGCCGCCTGAACACTGAAGCTTTCTTT.